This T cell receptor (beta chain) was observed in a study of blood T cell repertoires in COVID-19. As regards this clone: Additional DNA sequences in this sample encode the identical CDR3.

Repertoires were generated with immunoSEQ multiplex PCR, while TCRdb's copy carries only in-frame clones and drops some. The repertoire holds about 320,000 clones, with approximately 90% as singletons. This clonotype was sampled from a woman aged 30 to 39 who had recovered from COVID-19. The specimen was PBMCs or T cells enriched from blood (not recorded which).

The CDR3 region has the DNA TGCAGCGTTGGAGCAACTTTGAACACTGAAGCTTTCTTT. As protein: CSVGATLNTEAFF. This rearrangement joins TRBV29-1 to TRBJ1-1; D remains ambiguous. This CDR3 contains 13 residues. Trimming removed 4 bases from V and 0 bases from J, with 9 bases in between. The germline V gene encodes CDR1 SQVTM and CDR2 ANQGSEA.